Below, 21 T cell receptor beta chains from the same sample are listed, as sequenced in a study of T cells in Graves' hyperthyroidism and ophthalmopathy. The investigators amplified TCR beta CDR3 regions from RNA transcripts. The TCR CDR3 first-round RT-PCR relied on the HTBI primer set. TCRdb ran MiXCR on the multiplex PCR reads and lists one entry per CDR3 protein. The data contain 300,000 to 500,000 distinct CDR3 sequences, approximately 15% of them singletons. Source material: blood. These receptors were collected from a woman aged 25 to 39 with Graves' hyperthyroidism.

The V gene is TRBV6-5, the J gene TRBJ2-1, with D possibly being TRBD1 or TRBD2 (5 bases each). Germline-derived CDR1 and CDR2 are MNHEY and SVGAGI. V was pared by 2 bases and J by 2 bases, with 7 bases between. This CDR3 region has 14 residues. CDR3 bases: TGTGCCAGCAGTTACGGGGGTCCCTACAATGAGCAGTTCTTC. Its translation is CASSYGGPYNEQFF.

This clonotype was seen ten or more times. In nucleotides, the CDR3 is TGTGCCAGCAGTGTAGGGCAGGGCAATCAGCCCCAGCATTTT. Its protein is CASSVGQGNQPQHF. This chain links TRBV2 with TRBJ1-5; D is uncertain. The CDR3 length is 14 residues. CDR1 is SNHLY and CDR2 is FYNNEI in the germline V gene. Trimming stripped 4 bases from V and 2 bases from J, with 9 bases between.

The V call is TRBV9, the J call TRBJ2-3; no clear D gene. Germline V lookup: CDR1 SGDLS, CDR2 YYNGEE. V gave up 0 bases and J gave up 6 bases, with 14 bases separating them. The CDR3 is made up of 15 amino acids. CDR3 loop: CASSVGGRMSDTQYF. The CDR3 bases are TGTGCCAGCAGCGTAGGCGGCCGGATGAGTGATACGCAGTATTTT.

This clonotype was counted at least ten times. This chain uses TRBV5-5 with TRBJ2-5; D gene unclear. Germline CDR1 is SGHKS and CDR2 is YYEKEE (reference sequence). Trimming left V 4 bases short and J 1 base short, with 11 bases between. This CDR3 contains 14 residues. CDR3 protein: CASSLPGAQETQYF. The DNA for the CDR3 is TGTGCCAGCAGCCTCCCCGGAGCCCAAGAGACCCAGTACTTC. Full variable domain (missing parts from reference TRBV5-5 and TRBJ2-5): DAGVTQSPTHLIKTRGQQVTLRCSPISGHKSVSWYQQVLGQGPQFIFQYYEKEERGRGNFPDRFSARQFPNYSSELNVNALLLGDSALYLCASSLPGAQETQYFGPGTRLLVL.

Only a few counts were recorded for this clonotype. The gene calls are TRBV20-1 and TRBJ1-5, with D unresolved. The CDR3 totals 16 residues. Germline V gene data show CDR1 as DFQATT and CDR2 as SNEGSKA (reference sequence). The V gene lost 1 base and the J gene lost 1 base, with 14 bases spanning the gap. Here the CDR3 reads CSARVLGSLSNQPQHF. CDR3 in DNA: TGCAGTGCTAGAGTCTTGGGGTCTCTAAGCAATCAGCCCCAGCATTTT.

A remark on this clonotype: Just one base apart from a much larger clone, this may be a read error. The CDR3 nucleotides are TGTGCCAGCAGCCCCCTTTGGGGCGAGGGGGGCAATGAGCAGTTCTTC. Its translation: CASSPLWGEGGNEQFF. J is TRBJ2-1 and V is TRBV3-1; possibly TRBD1 or TRBD2 for D (6 bases each). The CDR3 length is 16 residues. Trimming pared 4 bases from V and 6 bases from J, leaving 19 bases between. The germline CDR1 and CDR2 sequences are LGHDT and YNNKEL (reference sequence).

This clonotype was counted many times. The chain carries TRBV2 and TRBJ1-4; no definite D call. With 3 bases removed from V and 10 bases from J, the gap between germline ends came to 6 bases. Germline CDR1 SNHLY, CDR2 FYNNEI. CDR3 length: 11 residues. The CDR3 is CASSDPGKLFF. In nucleotides, the CDR3 is TGTGCCAGCAGTGACCCCGGAAAACTGTTTTTT.

This clonotype has more than one count but fewer than ten. A much larger clone lies one base from this, so it may be a read error. The CDR3 coding sequence is TGTGCCAACAGCCCCGCGGACTGGTACGAGCAGTACTTC. Translation gives CANSPADWYEQYF. The chain joins TRBV11-1 to TRBJ2-7; D might be TRBD2 (5 bases). The germline CDR1 and CDR2 sequences are SGHAT and FQDESV (reference sequence). The CDR3 totals 13 residues.

This clonotype came up a few times. A read error may account for a junction end that differs from germline. The chain uses TRBV6-5 and TRBJ2-7; no definite D call. The CDR3 spans 16 residues. In germline, CDR1 is MNHEY, CDR2 SVGAGI. This chain's CDR3 is CASSYSSTSSSYGQYF. The CDR3, as DNA: TGTGCCAGCAGTTACTCTTCGACCTCAAGCTCCTACGGGCAGTACTTC.

The table lists this clonotype with many counts. The DNA of the CDR3 is TGTGCCAGCAGCTTAGCGCTGAGCGGGAGTCGCCGTAATGAGCAGTTCTTC. Protein sequence: CASSLALSGSRRNEQFF. This sequence joins TRBV7-2 and TRBJ2-1; 8 positions match TRBD2. The CDR3 extends over 17 amino acids. Germline V gene lookup returns CDR1 SGHTA and CDR2 FQGNSA. V was clipped by 0 bases and J by 7 bases; unmatched bases: 11.

Comments on this clonotype: A much larger clone sits a single nucleotide away, making a read error possible. This chain joins TRBV27 and TRBJ1-1, with a possible D match to TRBD1 (5 bases). The V gene's germline CDR1 is MNHEY and CDR2 SMNVEV (reference sequence). The CDR3 runs 13 residues. CDR3 DNA sequence: TGTGCCAGCAGTTACAGGATTAACATTGAAGCTTTCTTT. Protein product: CASSYRINIEAFF.

The V call is TRBV29-1, the J call TRBJ2-1, with D uncertain. Looked up from germline, CDR1 is SQVTM and CDR2 is ANQGSEA. Trimming left V 6 bases short and J 2 bases short, with 8 bases between. CDR3 length: 12 amino acids. CDR3 in DNA: TGCAGCGTCTTCGGTGCCTACAATGAGCAGTTCTTC. Protein: CSVFGAYNEQFF.

This clonotype was seen at least ten times. The V and J genes are TRBV27 and TRBJ1-1; D might be TRBD1 (5 bases). The V end lost 5 bases, the J end lost 8 bases, and 9 bases lay between the germline ends. Per the germline V gene, CDR1 is MNHEY and CDR2 is SMNVEV (reference sequence). The CDR3 runs to 11 residues. This CDR3 is CASSMGTEAFF. The CDR3 region has the DNA TGTGCCAGCAGTATGGGGACCGAAGCTTTCTTT.

V gene TRBV19 combines with J gene TRBJ1-5, with D possibly TRBD1 on 5 matching bases. Trimming pared 5 bases from V and 2 bases from J, leaving 16 bases between. This CDR3 contains 16 residues. The germline gives CDR1 LNHDA, CDR2 SQIVND (reference sequence). The CDR3 nucleotides read TGTGCCAGTAGTTTACGGACCGGAGGGGGCAATCAGCCCCAGCATTTT. The encoded protein is CASSLRTGGGNQPQHF.

This rearrangement joins TRBV19 to TRBJ2-5, with unresolved D. Trimming took 3 bases from V and 1 from J, leaving 9 bases between them. CDR3 length: 14 residues. Per the germline V gene, CDR1 is LNHDA and CDR2 is SQIVND (reference sequence). CDR3 coding DNA: TGTGCCAGTAGTATCGGCAGAACCCAAGAGACCCAGTACTTC. Protein sequence: CASSIGRTQETQYF.

This clonotype was seen ten or more times. This sequence joins TRBV27 and TRBJ2-1; 11 nucleotides match TRBD2. The length of the CDR3 is 17 residues. Germline-derived CDR1 and CDR2 are MNHEY and SMNVEV (reference sequence). With V trimmed by 1 base and J by 0 bases, 2 bases remained unmatched. The CDR3 reads CASSLFSGRASYNEQFF. CDR3 nucleotide sequence: TGTGCCAGCAGTTTATTTAGCGGGAGGGCCTCCTACAATGAGCAGTTCTTC.

The chain employs TRBV28 and TRBJ1-2; D is uncertain. CDR3 size: 10 residues. The germline V and J ends were trimmed by 10 bases and 5 bases, with 8 bases remaining between them. CDR1 MDHEN and CDR2 SYDVKM come from the germline V gene. This CDR3 reads CAINKYGYTF. The CDR3 DNA follows: TGTGCCATCAATAAATATGGCTACACCTTC.

Comment on this clonotype: This sequence may be a read error, since a much larger clone differs from it by one base. The chain carries TRBV2 and TRBJ2-7; 8 nucleotides line up with TRBD1. The CDR3 is made up of 14 amino acids. V lost 4 bases and J lost 7; bases outside the gene matches: 9. From germline, CDR1 is SNHLY and CDR2 FYNNEI. The DNA for the CDR3 is TGTGCCAGCAGTGCACCGGGACAGGTCCCGGAGCAGTACTTC. It translates to CASSAPGQVPEQYF.

This clonotype was counted many times. The chain uses TRBV7-2 and TRBJ2-7; D may be TRBD1 (6 bases). Germline V gene lookup returns CDR1 SGHTA and CDR2 FQGNSA. V lost 0 bases to trimming and J lost 4 bases, with 16 bases between them. This CDR3 region has 16 residues. CDR3 nucleotide sequence: TGTGCCAGCAGCTTAGCGCTAGTGGCAGGGGCGTACGAGCAGTACTTC. Its translation: CASSLALVAGAYEQYF.

This clonotype was detected many times. This chain links TRBV27 with TRBJ1-1; D is unresolved. Germline V gives CDR1 MNHEY, CDR2 SMNVEV (reference sequence). This CDR3 has 12 residues. The V end lost 5 bases, the J end lost 8 bases, and 12 bases lay between the germline ends. In DNA form, the CDR3 reads TGTGCCAGCAGTCACGGACGGATAGAAGCTTTCTTT. This gives the protein CASSHGRIEAFF.

At least ten counts were recorded for this clonotype. The genes are TRBV20-1 and TRBJ1-1, with 7 bases aligning to TRBD1. This CDR3 has 14 amino acids. The germline gives CDR1 DFQATT, CDR2 SNEGSKA (reference sequence). The J segment lost 4 bases and the V segment lost 6 bases, leaving 11 bases of the junction unmatched. The CDR3 reads CSAALTGVATEAFF. CDR3 nucleotide sequence: TGCAGTGCGGCCTTAACAGGGGTGGCCACTGAAGCTTTCTTT.